This record concerns one T cell receptor beta chain sequence. Authors' analysis steps: Amplifying reference gene primers gave estimates of nucleated cell counts. Using immunoSEQ multiplex PCR, the repertoire was profiled, and TCRdb retains in-frame clones only, with some absent. V and J calls and clone size come straight from that table; D and trimming were deduced from the DNA. This table has over 200,000 clones, about nine tenths appearing once. This record comes from a study of blood T cell repertoires in COVID-19. Study-level information: PBMCs, B-cell-depleted T cells, or T cells were the source of the cDNA or gDNA that made up the material.

The CDR3 totals 15 residues. Germline V gene lookup returns CDR1 MNHEY and CDR2 SVGAGI. V was pared by 6 bases and J by 3 bases, with 7 bases of the junction left unmatched. Specimen: peripheral blood. This chain uses TRBV6-5 with TRBJ2-1; 8 bases are a match to TRBD2. This clonotype was sampled from a man aged 25-45 years who had recovered from COVID-19. CDR3 sequence: CASSRGGPVYNEQFF. The CDR3, as DNA: TGTGCCAGCAGCCGGGGGGGGCCAGTCTACAATGAGCAGTTCTTC.